One sample yielded the 14 T cell receptor beta chains listed below, sequenced in a study of blood T cell repertoires in COVID-19. Some clones are missing from TCRdb's copy, which holds only in-frame ones; the method was immunoSEQ multiplex PCR. This table has roughly 89,000 clones, 80% to 90% appearing once. Material for sequencing was peripheral blood. All receptors derive from a woman of 80 years or more with acute or convalescent COVID-19.

The chain recombines TRBV7-3 with TRBJ1-2; unclear D gene. The CDR3 sequence is 17 residues long. Germline CDR1 reads SGHTA; CDR2 reads FQGTGA. V shed 5 bases and J shed 4 bases, with 23 bases lying between them. The DNA of the CDR3 is TGTGCCAGCAGCCAGCCGCGGACGGGGTCAGGTAGCTATGGCTACACCTTC. Translation: CASSQPRTGSGSYGYTF.

The chain couples TRBV27 to TRBJ2-7; D is undetermined. This CDR3 has 11 amino acids. Germline V gives CDR1 MNHEY, CDR2 SMNVEV (reference sequence). Trimming removed 6 bases from V and 5 bases from J, with 8 bases in between. The CDR3 is CASRALNEQYF. CDR3 nucleotide sequence: TGTGCCAGCAGGGCCCTTAACGAGCAGTACTTC.

J is TRBJ1-1 and V is TRBV2; TRBD1 is a possible D gene (6 bases). V lost 11 bases and J lost 2, with 9 bases in between. CDR1 and CDR2 (germline): SNHLY, FYNNEI. There are 11 residues in the CDR3. CDR3: CAGGRNTEAFF. CDR3 in DNA: TGTGCCGGGGGCCGCAACACTGAAGCTTTCTTT.

The chain has TRBV2 and TRBJ1-2; TRBD1 agrees at 7 bases. This CDR3 region has 13 residues. The V segment lost 6 bases and the J segment 8 bases; nucleotides outside the gene matches: 9. Germline values: CDR1 SNHLY, CDR2 FYNNEI. The CDR3 loop reads CASRRQGRGGYTF. As DNA, the CDR3 is TGTGCCAGCAGAAGACAGGGAAGGGGCGGCTACACCTTC.

As DNA, the CDR3 is TGTGCCAGCAGTCAGGACACGGACACTGAAGCTTTCTTT. Its translation is CASSQDTDTEAFF. The V and J genes are TRBV2 and TRBJ1-1, with D possibly TRBD1 on 5 matching bases. CDR3 length equals 13 residues. Germline loops: CDR1 SNHLY, CDR2 FYNNEI. With 5 bases removed from V and 3 bases from J, the gap between germline ends came to 10 bases.

The chain carries TRBV3-1 (or the pseudogene TRBV3-2) and TRBJ2-7; no clear D. Deletions cut 3 bases from V and 6 bases from J, with 9 bases between. The CDR3 sequence is 12 residues long. CDR1 and CDR2 from the germline V gene are LGHDT and YNNKEL (reference sequence). The CDR3 loop is CASSQAASEQYF. The CDR3 DNA reads TGTGCCAGCAGCCAGGCGGCGTCCGAGCAGTACTTC.

The V call is TRBV28, the J call TRBJ1-2; 11 bases map to TRBD1. The CDR3 extends over 13 amino acids. Germline loops: CDR1 MDHEN, CDR2 SYDVKM. V gave up 7 bases and J gave up 8 bases; unmatched junction bases: 6. The CDR3 loop is CASKVGTGGGYTF. In DNA, the CDR3 is TGTGCCAGCAAGGTCGGGACAGGGGGAGGCTACACCTTC.

This sequence joins TRBV9 and TRBJ1-2; TRBD1 matches 12 bases. Germline CDR1 SGDLS, CDR2 YYNGEE. The CDR3 is 20 amino acids. The V and J ends lost 1 base and 4 bases, in that order; junction bases with no gene match: 17. The CDR3 reads CASSVSPSPGQGAMGYGYTF. CDR3 nucleotide sequence: TGTGCCAGCAGCGTAAGCCCCTCCCCGGGACAGGGGGCTATGGGCTATGGCTACACCTTC.

The chain recombines TRBV5-6 with TRBJ2-1; 12 bases are a match to TRBD1. Germline lookup yields CDR1 SGHDT and CDR2 YYEEEE. The CDR3 contains 18 residues. V lost 2 bases and J lost 3; bases outside the gene matches: 9. In DNA, the CDR3 is TGTGCCAGCAGCTTACGGGACAGGGGGCTTCTACGCTACAATGAGCAGTTCTTC. It yields the protein CASSLRDRGLLRYNEQFF. The variable domain in full, completed from reference TRBV5-6 and TRBJ2-1, reads DAGVTQSPTHLIKTRGQQVTLRCSPKSGHDTVSWYQQALGQGPQFIFQYYEEEERQRGNFPDRFSGHQFPNYSSELNVNALLLGDSALYLCASSLRDRGLLRYNEQFFGPGTRLTVL.

This clone was seen a handful of times. The chain has TRBV3-1 (or the pseudogene TRBV3-2) and TRBJ1-3; 7 positions match TRBD1. J lost 4 bases, V lost 4 bases, and 1 base had no gene match. The CDR3 consists of 13 residues. CDR1 is LGHDT, CDR2 YNNKEL, per germline (reference sequence). CDR3 in amino acids: CASSPGQGNTIYF. The CDR3 region has the DNA TGTGCCAGCAGCCCGGGACAGGGAAACACCATATATTTT.

The V gene is TRBV6-1, the J gene TRBJ2-5; D perhaps matches TRBD1 (5 bases). V was clipped by 3 bases and J by 2 bases, with 16 bases between them. Germline CDR1 and CDR2: MNHNS and SASEGT. This CDR3 is 16 amino acids long. CDR3 loop: CASSDRIKTAQETQYF. The CDR3 DNA reads TGTGCCAGCAGTGACCGTATCAAGACAGCGCAAGAGACCCAGTACTTC.

V is TRBV10-3 and J is TRBJ1-1; 10 nucleotides line up with TRBD1. V dropped 0 bases and J dropped 11; count of bases not matched to a gene: 6. From germline, CDR1 is ENHRY and CDR2 SYGVKD. This CDR3 region has 14 residues. DNA for the CDR3: TGTGCCATCAGTGAGTCGAGACAGGGGGCAGGCGCTTTCTTT. Translating gives CAISESRQGAGAFF.

This clone was counted many times. The V gene is TRBV11-2, the J gene TRBJ1-2, with no clear D. Trimming left V 0 bases short and J 8 bases short, with 7 bases between. CDR1 SGHAT and CDR2 FQNNGV come from the germline V gene. This CDR3 region has 12 residues. The CDR3 here is CASSLEYEGYTF. Here the CDR3 DNA reads TGTGCCAGCAGCTTAGAATACGAGGGCTACACCTTC.

This rearrangement joins TRBV3-1 (or the pseudogene TRBV3-2) to TRBJ1-6; TRBD1 is a possible D gene (5 bases). CDR1 is LGHDT, CDR2 YNNKEL, per germline (reference sequence). This CDR3 comprises 14 residues. V was trimmed by 8 bases and J by 6 bases, leaving 14 bases between them. CDR3 DNA: TGTGCCAGCGGGGCCCGGGACTTTAATTCACCCCTCCACTTT. Translated: CASGARDFNSPLHF.